This T cell receptor (beta chain) was sequenced for a study of CD8+CD57+ T cells in acquired aplastic anemia. The CDR3 is 15 residues long. V trimming: 6 bases; J trimming: 0 bases; junction bases outside the gene matches: 10. Per the germline V gene, CDR1 is DFQATT and CDR2 is SNEGSKA (reference sequence). CDR3 and TCR beta VDJ profiling relied on a genomic DNA template. TCRdb used MiXCR to reprocess the reads, holding one entry per CDR3 protein. The data contain some 200,000 distinct CDR3 sequences, less than 75% of them singletons. Patients selected for sequencing had displayed CD8+CD57+ cell expansion by flow cytometry.

The chain is built from TRBV20-1 and TRBJ2-7; 8 nucleotides align to TRBD1. The origin of this receptor is a human donor with aplastic anemia. Specimen: sorted CD4+, CD8+, or CD8+CD57+ T cells (not recorded which) from PBMCs. CDR3 bases: TGCAGTGCCCGAAGTGGGACAGGTGTCTCCTACGAGCAGTACTTC. This sequence encodes CSARSGTGVSYEQYF.